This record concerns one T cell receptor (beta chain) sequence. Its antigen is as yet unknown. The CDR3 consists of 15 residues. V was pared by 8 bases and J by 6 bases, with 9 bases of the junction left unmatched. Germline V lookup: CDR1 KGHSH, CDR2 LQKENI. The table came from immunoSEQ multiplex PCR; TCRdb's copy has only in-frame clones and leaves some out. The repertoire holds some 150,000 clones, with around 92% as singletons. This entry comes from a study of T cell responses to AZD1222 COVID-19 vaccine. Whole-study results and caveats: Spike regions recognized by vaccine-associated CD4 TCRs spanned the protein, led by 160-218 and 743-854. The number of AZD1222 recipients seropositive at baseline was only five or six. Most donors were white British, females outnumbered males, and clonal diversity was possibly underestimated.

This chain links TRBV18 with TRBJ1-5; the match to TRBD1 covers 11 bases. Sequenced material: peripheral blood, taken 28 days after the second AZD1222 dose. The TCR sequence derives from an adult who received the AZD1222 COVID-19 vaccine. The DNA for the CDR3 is TGTGCCAGCCCGCCAGGACAGGGGGCGGGTCAGCCCCAGCATTTT. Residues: CASPPGQGAGQPQHF.